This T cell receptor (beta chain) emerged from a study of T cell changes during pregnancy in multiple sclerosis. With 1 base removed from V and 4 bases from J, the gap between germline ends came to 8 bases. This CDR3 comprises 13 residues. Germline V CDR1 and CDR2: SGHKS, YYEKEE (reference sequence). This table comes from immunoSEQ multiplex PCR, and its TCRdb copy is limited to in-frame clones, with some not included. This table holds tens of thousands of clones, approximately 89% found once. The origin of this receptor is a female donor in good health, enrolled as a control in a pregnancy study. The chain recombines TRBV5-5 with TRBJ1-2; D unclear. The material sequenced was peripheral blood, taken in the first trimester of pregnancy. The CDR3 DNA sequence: TGTGCCAGCAGCTTGCAGTCCCTCTATGGCTACACCTTC. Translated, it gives CASSLQSLYGYTF.